This TCR beta chain was identified during a study of blood T cell repertoires in COVID-19. Study-wide background: From the United States, Italy and Spain came samples of acute and convalescent COVID-19. PBMCs, B-cell-depleted T cells, or T cells were the source of the cDNA or gDNA that made up the material.

In the authors' methods: It was from reference gene primer amplification that nucleated cell counts were estimated. Sequencing used immunoSEQ multiplex PCR; TCRdb keeps in-frame clones, though not all of them. The V and J calls and clone size come from that table; D and trimming were worked out from the DNA. The sample lists approximately 210,000 clones, 84% occurring once. Trimming removed 4 bases from V and 3 bases from J; junction bases left unmatched: 10. Germline V lookup: CDR1 LGHNA, CDR2 YSLEER. This CDR3 is built from 16 residues. Input material: peripheral blood. The origin of this receptor is a man under 40 with active or convalescent COVID-19. V is TRBV4-3 and J is TRBJ2-5; 8 bases match TRBD1. DNA of the CDR3: TGCGCCAGCAGCCCCGACAGGGGAAGTTTGGAAGAGACCCAGTACTTC. This encodes CASSPDRGSLEETQYF.